This TCR beta chain was sequenced in a study of T cell repertoires in cytomegalovirus infection. The junction had 11 bases not matched to a gene; V was cut back by 5 bases and J by 2 bases. The CDR3 sequence is 16 residues long. The V gene's germline CDR1 is SGHKS and CDR2 YYEKEE (reference sequence). Note on this clonotype: Antigen specificity is unknown.

In TCRdb, the reads were re-called with MiXCR into one record per CDR3 protein. The sample lists a few hundred thousand distinct CDR3 sequences, just under 40% occurring once. General study findings and limits: HLA-C-restricted TCR beta clonotypes specific for CMV led the ex vivo response. Cumulative public TCR beta family frequency identified carriers of CMV plus the relevant HLA.

This receptor was obtained from a human donor in good health (CMV status not recorded). Some clones in this sample may be carry-over from other donors' samples. Sequencing was performed on cultured PBMCs, taken from culture after CMV antigen stimulation. The chain joins TRBV5-5 to TRBJ2-3, with 7 bases matching TRBD2. CDR3 sequence: CASSRPGKRDTDTQYF. The CDR3 DNA sequence: TGTGCCAGCAGTCGACCCGGGAAGCGGGACACAGATACGCAGTATTTT.